This TCR beta chain emerged from a study of persistence of HIV-infected CD4 T cells. Sequencing used immunoSEQ version 4 in survey mode. Sequenced by immunoSEQ multiplex PCR; TCRdb stores in-frame clones only, minus some. The sample gives under 40,000 clones, roughly 71% of which show up once; approximately 1.5% is in the top ten. Findings and limits, study-wide: Compared with CD3/CD28-stimulated cells, CMV- and Gag-responding cells showed lower TCRbeta richness.

The CDR3 runs to 13 residues. Germline-derived CDR1 and CDR2 are SGHTA and FQGNSA. Trimming removed 1 base from V and 1 base from J, with 4 bases in between. Cells were stimulated with overlapping HIV-1 Gag 15-mer peptides. Sorting of responding CD4+ T cells relied on upregulated CD40 ligand together with CD69. Donors had undetectable plasma HIV-1 RNA, under 50 copies/mL, for 4+ years. Inclusion required CMV-positive serology and CD4+ counts above 400 cells/uL. Before stimulation, PBMCs underwent CD8+ T cell depletion. Note on this clone: Its antigen remains unknown.

This clonotype was obtained from an adult man with HIV who was CMV-seropositive. The sequences come from CD4+ T cells sorted from PBMCs after approximately 19-hour stimulation, collected from a patient who received antiretroviral therapy. The chain combines TRBV7-2 with TRBJ2-5; D remains ambiguous. CDR3 nucleotides: TGTGCCAGCAGCTTAGAGGCCCAAGAGACCCAGTACTTC. Protein product: CASSLEAQETQYF.